The rows below give T cell receptor beta chains drawn from one sample of a study of regulatory T cells in long-lasting Graves disease. TCRdb used MiXCR to reprocess the multiplex PCR reads, holding one entry per CDR3 protein. The sample comprises over 450,000 distinct CDR3 sequences, approximately 12% of which are singletons, and roughly 8.9% rests with the top ten. The same data also went into a second study, on T cells in Graves' hyperthyroidism and ophthalmopathy.

This specimen consisted of peripheral blood mononuclear cells (PBMCs), obtained at new diagnosis, from a patient treated with antithyroid drugs. The receptors were gathered from a woman under 40 with Graves disease. Both conserved end residues are part of each CDR3. Fields, in order: J gene, clone size, D gene, CDR3 length, V gene, CDR3 protein, CDR3 DNA. The D gene is left open where the match is weak. Only some rows state a clone size, as once, few, many or a class for expanded clones.

j_call: TRBJ1-4; clone_size: few; d_call: -; cdr3_length: 16; v_call: TRBV15; cdr3_aa: CATSRASGVANEKLFF; cdr3_nt: TGTGCCACCAGCAGGGCATCGGGGGTGGCTAATGAAAAACTGTTTTTT
j_call: TRBJ2-5; clone_size: many; d_call: -; cdr3_length: 16; v_call: TRBV7-2; cdr3_aa: CASSFAPGGGQETQYF; cdr3_nt: TGTGCCAGCAGCTTTGCCCCCGGAGGTGGTCAAGAGACCCAGTACTTC
j_call: TRBJ2-3; clone_size: few; d_call: -; cdr3_length: 14; v_call: TRBV4-3; cdr3_aa: CASSQGSEADTQYF; cdr3_nt: TGCGCCAGCAGCCAAGGGTCAGAAGCGGATACGCAGTATTTT
j_call: TRBJ1-2; clone_size: many; d_call: -; cdr3_length: 16; v_call: TRBV7-9; cdr3_aa: CASSPLLGSGGYGYTF; cdr3_nt: TGTGCCAGCAGCCCCCTATTGGGCAGCGGTGGCTATGGCTACACCTTC
j_call: TRBJ2-1; clone_size: many; d_call: TRBD2; cdr3_length: 13; v_call: TRBV5-1; cdr3_aa: CASGGLADREQFF; cdr3_nt: TGCGCCAGCGGCGGACTAGCGGATCGTGAGCAGTTCTTC
j_call: TRBJ1-6; clone_size: many; d_call: TRBD1; cdr3_length: 15; v_call: TRBV12-3/TRBV12-4; cdr3_aa: CASSGGGQSYSPLHF; cdr3_nt: TGTGCCAGCAGTGGGGGGGGACAGTCGTATTCACCCCTCCACTTT
j_call: TRBJ2-3; clone_size: -; d_call: -; cdr3_length: 17; v_call: TRBV7-2; cdr3_aa: CASSLGGGAPSTDTQYF; cdr3_nt: TGTGCCAGCAGCTTAGGCGGCGGGGCCCCTAGCACAGATACGCAGTATTTT
j_call: TRBJ2-1; clone_size: -; d_call: -; cdr3_length: 13; v_call: TRBV19; cdr3_aa: CASSFRAEGEQFF; cdr3_nt: TGTGCCAGTTCCTTCAGGGCGGAGGGGGAGCAGTTCTTC
j_call: TRBJ1-5; clone_size: -; d_call: -; cdr3_length: 18; v_call: TRBV15; cdr3_aa: CATSSYTVQGYSNQPQHF; cdr3_nt: TGTGCCACCAGCTCATACACAGTACAGGGCTATAGCAATCAGCCCCAGCATTTT
j_call: TRBJ1-5; clone_size: many; d_call: -; cdr3_length: 15; v_call: TRBV6-1; cdr3_aa: CASSKAPGQGQPQHF; cdr3_nt: TGTGCCAGCAGTAAAGCCCCGGGGCAGGGACAGCCCCAGCATTTT
j_call: TRBJ2-3; clone_size: many; d_call: TRBD1; cdr3_length: 17; v_call: TRBV7-8; cdr3_aa: CASSLRQGRHSTDTQYF; cdr3_nt: TGTGCCAGCAGCCTAAGACAGGGAAGACATAGCACAGATACGCAGTATTTT
j_call: TRBJ2-3; clone_size: many; d_call: -; cdr3_length: 15; v_call: TRBV11-2; cdr3_aa: CASSPNSVHTDTQYF; cdr3_nt: TGTGCCAGCAGCCCCAACTCGGTTCACACAGATACGCAGTATTTT
j_call: TRBJ1-1; clone_size: many; d_call: -; cdr3_length: 13; v_call: TRBV7-2; cdr3_aa: CASSLAGRAEAFF; cdr3_nt: TGTGCCAGCAGCTTAGCGGGCAGAGCTGAAGCTTTCTTT
j_call: TRBJ2-1; clone_size: many; d_call: -; cdr3_length: 9; v_call: TRBV2; cdr3_aa: CASRREQFF; cdr3_nt: TGTGCCAGCAGAAGGGAGCAGTTCTTC
j_call: TRBJ2-3; clone_size: -; d_call: TRBD1; cdr3_length: 15; v_call: TRBV20-1; cdr3_aa: CSATSWQGAIDTQYF; cdr3_nt: TGCAGTGCTACCTCTTGGCAGGGGGCGATAGATACGCAGTATTTT
j_call: TRBJ2-7; clone_size: -; d_call: TRBD2; cdr3_length: 15; v_call: TRBV4-3; cdr3_aa: CASSLAGESSYEQYF; cdr3_nt: TGCGCCAGCAGCCTAGCGGGAGAGAGCTCCTACGAGCAGTACTTC
j_call: TRBJ2-5; clone_size: -; d_call: -; cdr3_length: 13; v_call: TRBV19; cdr3_aa: CASSTRGEWTQYF; cdr3_nt: TGTGCCAGTAGTACCCGGGGTGAATGGACCCAGTACTTC
j_call: TRBJ1-1; clone_size: -; d_call: -; cdr3_length: 16; v_call: TRBV28; cdr3_aa: CASSSSGHRLNTEAFF; cdr3_nt: TGTGCCAGCAGTTCGTCGGGACACCGCTTGAACACTGAAGCTTTCTTT
j_call: TRBJ1-5; clone_size: few; d_call: TRBD1; cdr3_length: 16; v_call: TRBV4-3; cdr3_aa: CASSHQWTGGFQPQHF; cdr3_nt: TGCGCCAGCAGCCATCAATGGACAGGGGGCTTTCAGCCCCAGCATTTT
j_call: TRBJ2-2; clone_size: -; d_call: -; cdr3_length: 14; v_call: TRBV9; cdr3_aa: CASSARGSNGELFF; cdr3_nt: TGTGCCAGCAGCGCCAGGGGCTCGAACGGGGAGCTGTTTTTT
j_call: TRBJ1-2; clone_size: -; d_call: -; cdr3_length: 14; v_call: TRBV19; cdr3_aa: CASSPEGGRGSWTF; cdr3_nt: TGTGCCAGTAGTCCCGAGGGGGGCAGGGGATCGTGGACCTTC
j_call: TRBJ2-1; clone_size: -; d_call: -; cdr3_length: 13; v_call: TRBV9; cdr3_aa: CASSGSSGNEQFF; cdr3_nt: TGTGCCAGCAGCGGATCCTCGGGCAATGAGCAGTTCTTC